The subject of this entry is one T cell receptor beta chain. The CDR3 is 15 amino acids. Germline loops: CDR1 WNHNN, CDR2 SYGVQD (reference sequence). The V gene end was trimmed by 6 bases and the J gene end by 5 bases; junction bases not matched to a gene: 10. The PCR had 60 Vbeta and 13 Jbeta primers. Per the original methods: Later, 75 million to 100 million unique TCR beta chains were counted in an analysis, and some 10 million of them were shared. TCRdb's table, derived via immunoSEQ multiplex PCR, lists solely in-frame clones and lacks some. V, J and clone size derive from that table, while D and trimming were established from the DNA sequence. This table holds 95,000 to 130,000 clones, roughly 9% found once. The data were taken from a study of cytomegalovirus exposure and HLA in healthy donors. Whole-study context: An early data release held 70 million to 90 million unique TCRs from HLA-typed donors.

While unrecorded immune exposures were likely, the donors were nominally healthy when sampled. Sequencing used PBMCs. This sequence was found in a man aged 25 to 40 in good health and CMV-seronegative. The genes are TRBV10-1 and TRBJ2-1, with 7 bases that match TRBD2. In DNA form, the CDR3 reads TGCGCCAGCAGCCGAGGGGCTAGCGGTAACAATGAGCAGTTCTTC. It translates to CASSRGASGNNEQFF.